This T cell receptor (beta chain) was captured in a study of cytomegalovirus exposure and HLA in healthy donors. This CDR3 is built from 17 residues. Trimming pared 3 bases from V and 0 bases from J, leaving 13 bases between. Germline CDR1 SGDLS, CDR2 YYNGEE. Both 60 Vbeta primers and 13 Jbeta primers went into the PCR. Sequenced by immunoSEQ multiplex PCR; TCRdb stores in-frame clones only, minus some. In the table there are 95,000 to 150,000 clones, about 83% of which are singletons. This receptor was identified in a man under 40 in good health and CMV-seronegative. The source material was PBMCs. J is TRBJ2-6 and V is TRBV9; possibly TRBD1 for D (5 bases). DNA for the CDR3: TGTGCCAGCAGCGAAACAGGCCTCCTCTCTGGGGCCAACGTCCTGACTTTC. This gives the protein CASSETGLLSGANVLTF.